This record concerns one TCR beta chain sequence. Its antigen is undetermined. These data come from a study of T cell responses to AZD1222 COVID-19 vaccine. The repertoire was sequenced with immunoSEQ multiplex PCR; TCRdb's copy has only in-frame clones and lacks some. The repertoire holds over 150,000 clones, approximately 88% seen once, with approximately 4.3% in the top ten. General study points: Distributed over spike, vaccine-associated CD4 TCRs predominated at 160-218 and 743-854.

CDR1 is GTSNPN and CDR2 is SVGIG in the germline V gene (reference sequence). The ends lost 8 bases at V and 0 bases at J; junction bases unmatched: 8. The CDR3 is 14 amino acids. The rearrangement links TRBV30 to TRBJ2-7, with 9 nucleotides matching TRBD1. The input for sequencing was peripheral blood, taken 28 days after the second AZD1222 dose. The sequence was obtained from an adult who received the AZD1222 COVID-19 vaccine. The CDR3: CAGTGQGVSYEQYF. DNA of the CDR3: TGTGCCGGAACGGGACAGGGAGTCTCCTACGAGCAGTACTTC.